A selection of T cell receptor beta chains follows, all from one sample in a study of regulatory T cells in long-lasting Graves disease. Using its own MiXCR run on the multiplex PCR reads, TCRdb lists one record per CDR3 protein. This table has 250,000 to 400,000 distinct CDR3 sequences, 15% to 20% appearing once. The sample in question was peripheral blood mononuclear cells (PBMCs), obtained at new diagnosis, from a patient treated with antithyroid drugs. Receptors originate from a female donor with Graves disease. The CDR3 runs from the conserved cysteine through the conserved F or W. Fields, in order: D gene, clone size, V gene, J gene, CDR3 DNA, CDR3 protein. The D gene is left open where the match is weak. For some rows the clone size is stated as once, few or many, or as a class when expanded; others skip it.

>TRBD1|many|TRBV28|TRBJ1-2
TGTGCCAGCAGTTTATCCTTGACAGGGGGAAAGGGTGGCTACACCTTC
CASSLSLTGGKGGYTF
>TRBD2|many|TRBV10-3|TRBJ2-2
TGTGCCAGCATGGGACTAGCGGGAGGCCCCACCGGGGAGCTGTTTTTT
CASMGLAGGPTGELFF
>TRBD1|.|TRBV6-1|TRBJ2-7
TGTGCCAGCAGGAGACTACAGGGGGCATGGCACGAGCAGTACTTC
CASRRLQGAWHEQYF
>.|many|TRBV2|TRBJ2-2
TGTGCCAGCAGCGCCTCCTGGGCTAGCTTTACCGGGGAGCTGTTTTTT
CASSASWASFTGELFF
>.|many|TRBV28|TRBJ2-7
TGTGCCAGCAGCCGGCGGGGCGGCGGCTACTACGAGCAGTACTTC
CASSRRGGGYYEQYF
>TRBD2|many|TRBV19|TRBJ2-5
TGTGCCAGTAGTAGAGGGACTAGCGCTCAGTTGGTCCAAGAGACCCAGTACTTC
CASSRGTSAQLVQETQYF
>.|.|TRBV12-5|TRBJ2-5
TGTGCTAGTGGTTTGGCGGGGCGCTCCCAAGAGACCCAGTACTTC
CASGLAGRSQETQYF
>.|many|TRBV7-8|TRBJ2-7
TGTGCCAGCAGCGCCAACAGGCAGCCCTCCTACGAGCAGTACTTC
CASSANRQPSYEQYF
>TRBD2|many|TRBV7-9|TRBJ2-1
TGTGCCAGCAGCTTACTTTCGGGACTAGCAGAAAACAATGAGCAGTTCTTC
CASSLLSGLAENNEQFF
>.|few|TRBV30|TRBJ2-5
TGTGCCTGGAGTGTGGGAAGGGCTAAAGGGACCCAGTACTTC
CAWSVGRAKGTQYF
>TRBD1|many|TRBV10-1|TRBJ1-1
TGCGCCAGCAGTGAGTCCAGGGGGGGCTATTCGGTCACTGAAGCTTTCTTT
CASSESRGGYSVTEAFF
>TRBD1|many|TRBV2|TRBJ1-6
TGTGCCAGCAGTGTCTTGGGGACAGGGGGTTCACCCCTCCACTTT
CASSVLGTGGSPLHF
>.|many|TRBV9|TRBJ2-2
TGTGCCAGCAGCGTAGAAGGGGCCCCGAACACCGGGGAGCTGTTTTTT
CASSVEGAPNTGELFF
>TRBD2|many|TRBV6-5|TRBJ2-1
TGTGCCAGCAGTTACTCTGGCGGTAGCGGGAGACCACGAGTAAGTAATGAGCAGTTCTTC
CASSYSGGSGRPRVSNEQFF
>.|many|TRBV5-1|TRBJ2-3
TGCGCCAGCAGCTTGGTACTGCGGGACTCAGATACGCAGTATTTT
CASSLVLRDSDTQYF
>.|many|TRBV6-1|TRBJ2-3
TGTGCCAGCAGTGAAGCGCTCGGACTTACGCAGTATTTT
CASSEALGLTQYF
>.|many|TRBV6-1|TRBJ1-1
TGTGCCAGCAGTGAAGGTAATGGGGGCCGAGAAGCTTTCTTT
CASSEGNGGREAFF
>.|.|TRBV11-2|TRBJ2-5
TGTGCCAGCAGCTTAGGAGGAGGCATGGAGACCCAGTACTTC
CASSLGGGMETQYF
>TRBD2|many|TRBV11-3|TRBJ2-2
TGTGCCAGCAGCTTAGAAGGAGGACTAGCGGGAGGACCCACCGGGGAGCTGTTTTTT
CASSLEGGLAGGPTGELFF
>.|few|TRBV19|TRBJ1-1
TGTGCCAGCCAAATGTGGACTGAAGCTTTCTTT
CASQMWTEAFF
>TRBD1|few|TRBV6-1|TRBJ2-3
TGTGCCAGCAGTGAAGCTGGGACAGGAGATACGCAGTATTTT
CASSEAGTGDTQYF
>.|many|TRBV19|TRBJ1-1
TGTGCCAGTAGTATAGCAGCCGGGACACTGAACACTGAAGCTTTCTTT
CASSIAAGTLNTEAFF
>.|many|TRBV12-5|TRBJ1-4
TGTGCTAGTGGTCAGGGGTACGCTAATGAAAAACTGTTTTTT
CASGQGYANEKLFF
>.|many|TRBV30|TRBJ2-1
TGTGCCTGGAGTGTACAGACGGTCAATGAGCAGTTCTTC
CAWSVQTVNEQFF
>TRBD2|.|TRBV11-2|TRBJ2-1
TGTGCCAGCAGCTCCGGGACTAGCGGCGGTGAGCAGTTCTTC
CASSSGTSGGEQFF
>TRBD1|many|TRBV7-3|TRBJ1-2
TGTGCCAGCAGCCCCTGGGACAGGGAATCCTATGGCTACACCTTC
CASSPWDRESYGYTF
>.|.|TRBV20-1|TRBJ2-7
TGCAGTGCCCCTTACGGGGGCACCTACGAGCAGTACTTC
CSAPYGGTYEQYF
>.|many|TRBV18|TRBJ1-3
TGTGCCAGCTCACCAGGACAGAGAAACACCATATATTTT
CASSPGQRNTIYF
>.|many|TRBV6-1|TRBJ1-4
TGTGCCAGCACCCCGGGGGGGGGCAGCAATGAAAAACTGTTTTTT
CASTPGGGSNEKLFF
>TRBD2|many|TRBV11-2|TRBJ2-2
TGTGCCAGCAGCCCCAGCGTGGCGGGAGGAACCGGGGAGCTGTTTTTT
CASSPSVAGGTGELFF
>TRBD1|many|TRBV11-2|TRBJ1-1
TGTGCCAGCAGCCCTCGGACAGGGATTATGTCTGAAGCTTTCTTT
CASSPRTGIMSEAFF
>TRBD1|.|TRBV19|TRBJ2-1
TGTGCCAGTAGTACCGGGACAGGGGTCGGGAATGAGCAGTTCTTC
CASSTGTGVGNEQFF
>.|many|TRBV12-3/TRBV12-4|TRBJ2-2
TGTGCCAGCAGTTTAAGCCCCAGGGAGAACACCGGGGAGCTGTTTTTT
CASSLSPRENTGELFF
>TRBD2|many|TRBV7-9|TRBJ2-2
TGTGCCAGCAGCCTGCCCACACCCCGACTAGCGATGAACACCGGGGAGCTGTTTTTT
CASSLPTPRLAMNTGELFF
>.|many|TRBV20-1|TRBJ2-1
TGCAGTGCTAGAGATTCCGCCGGAAATGAGCAGTTCTTC
CSARDSAGNEQFF
>.|few|TRBV4-1|TRBJ2-4
TGCGCCAGCAGCCGCACTACCGGGACTTCCGTGAGCATTCAGTACTTC
CASSRTTGTSVSIQYF
>TRBD1|.|TRBV30|TRBJ2-7
TGTGCCTGGAGACCGGGACAGGGCCCGTACGAGCAGTACTTC
CAWRPGQGPYEQYF
>.|many|TRBV10-1|TRBJ2-3
TGCGCCAGCAGTGAGTCCCGGGACACTGGCACAGATACGCAGTATTTT
CASSESRDTGTDTQYF
>.|.|TRBV2|TRBJ1-2
TGTGCCAGCAGTGATACGACAGAGGCTAACTATGGCTACACCTTC
CASSDTTEANYGYTF
>TRBD1|many|TRBV24-1|TRBJ1-1
TGTGCCACCAGTGATGAAGGACAGGGGGCCACTGAAGCTTTCTTT
CATSDEGQGATEAFF
>TRBD2|many|TRBV6-5|TRBJ2-3
TGTGCCAGCAGTTACTCGGTTCGGACTAGCGGGAGCACGCAGTATTTT
CASSYSVRTSGSTQYF
>TRBD2|many|TRBV12-3/TRBV12-4|TRBJ2-5
TGTGCCAGCAGCCGTCGGACTAGCGGGAATCAAGAGACCCAGTACTTC
CASSRRTSGNQETQYF
>.|few|TRBV5-6|TRBJ2-7
TGTGCCAGCAGCTTGAGGGCAGGGCTTGTCTCCTACGAGCAGTACTTC
CASSLRAGLVSYEQYF
>.|few|TRBV10-1|TRBJ1-6
TGCGCCAGCAGTCGTTCGGGGGCCAAGAGCTCCTATAATTCACCCCTCCACTTT
CASSRSGAKSSYNSPLHF
>.|many|TRBV6-1|TRBJ1-5
TGTGCCAGCAGCTGGGGAAGTCAGCCCCAGCATTTT
CASSWGSQPQHF